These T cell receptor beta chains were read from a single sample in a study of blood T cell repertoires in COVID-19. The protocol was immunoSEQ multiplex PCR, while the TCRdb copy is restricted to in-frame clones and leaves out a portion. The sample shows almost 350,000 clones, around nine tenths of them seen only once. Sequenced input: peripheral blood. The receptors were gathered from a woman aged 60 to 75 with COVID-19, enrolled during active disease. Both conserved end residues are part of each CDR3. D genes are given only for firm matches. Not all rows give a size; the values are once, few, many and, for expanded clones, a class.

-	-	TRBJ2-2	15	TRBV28	TGTGCCAGCAGTTTTAGTGGAGGGAACACCGGGGAGCTGTTTTTT	CASSFSGGNTGELFF
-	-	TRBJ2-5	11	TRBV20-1	TGCAGTGCTAGGCCTGAGGAGACCCAGTACTTC	CSARPEETQYF
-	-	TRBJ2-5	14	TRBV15	TGTGCCACCAGCATGCAGGGTCGCCTAGAGACCCAGTACTTC	CATSMQGRLETQYF
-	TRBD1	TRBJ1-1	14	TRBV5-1	TGCGCCAGCAGCCCGGGACAGGGGAGGACTGAAGCTTTCTTT	CASSPGQGRTEAFF
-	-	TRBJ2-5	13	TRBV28	TGTGCCAGCAGTTTATACATACAAGAGACCCAGTACTTC	CASSLYIQETQYF
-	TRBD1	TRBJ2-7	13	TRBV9	TGTGCCAGCAGCGCAGGGGGTCTCTACGAGCAGTACTTC	CASSAGGLYEQYF
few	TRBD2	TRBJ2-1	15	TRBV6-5	TGTGCCAGCAGGGGAGGGGTACAATCCTACAATGAGCAGTTCTTC	CASRGGVQSYNEQFF
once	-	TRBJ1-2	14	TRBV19	TGTGCCAGTAGTATTTGGACAACTAACTATGGCTACACCTTC	CASSIWTTNYGYTF
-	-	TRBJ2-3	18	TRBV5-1	TGCGCCAGCAGCTTAAGACCTAGGGGACGGGGGGCCACAGATACGCAGTATTTT	CASSLRPRGRGATDTQYF
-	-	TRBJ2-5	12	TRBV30	TGTGCCTGGAGTGTACAGCCAGAGACCCAGTACTTC	CAWSVQPETQYF
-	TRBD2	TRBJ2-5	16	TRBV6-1	TGTGCCAGCAGTGAAGGGAGACTAGCGGGCACAGAGACCCAGTACTTC	CASSEGRLAGTETQYF
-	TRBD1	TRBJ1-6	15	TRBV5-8	TGTGCCAGCAGCCCGAGGGGCAGGGGGAACTCACCCCTCCACTTT	CASSPRGRGNSPLHF
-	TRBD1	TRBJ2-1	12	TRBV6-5	TGTGCCAGTAAAACAGGGGCCAATGAGCAGTTCTTC	CASKTGANEQFF
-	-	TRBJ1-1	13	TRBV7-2	TGTGCCAGCAGCGGGGGGTACGGTTTCCGGGCTTTCTTT	CASSGGYGFRAFF
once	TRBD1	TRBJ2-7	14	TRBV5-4	TGTGCCAGCAGCCCAGGACAGGGTTCCTACGAGCAGTACTTC	CASSPGQGSYEQYF
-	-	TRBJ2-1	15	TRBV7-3	TGTGCCAGCAGCCTTACCGTGACACCCTACAATGAGCAGTTCTTC	CASSLTVTPYNEQFF
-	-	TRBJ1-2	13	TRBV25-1	TGTGCCAGCAGTGAGTTCAGTGGCTATGGCTACACCTTC	CASSEFSGYGYTF
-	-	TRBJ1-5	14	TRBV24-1	TGTGCCACCAGTGATAGAAGCAACAATCAGCCCCAGCATTTT	CATSDRSNNQPQHF
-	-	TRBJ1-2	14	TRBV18	TGTGCCAGCTCACCCGGCAGGGTGAGCTATGGCTACACCTTC	CASSPGRVSYGYTF
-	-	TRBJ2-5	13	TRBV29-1	TGCGGAGGGGTGACAGGGCCACAGCGGACCCAGTACTTC	CGGVTGPQRTQYF
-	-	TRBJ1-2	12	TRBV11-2	TGTGCCAGCAGCTCAGGCCTCTATGGCTACACCTTC	CASSSGLYGYTF
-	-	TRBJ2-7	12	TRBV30	TGTGCCTGGAGGGACAGAGCCTACGAGCAGTACTTC	CAWRDRAYEQYF
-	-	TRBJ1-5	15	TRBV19	TGTGCCAGTAGTACCCCCGGACAGTACAATCAGCCCCAGCATTTT	CASSTPGQYNQPQHF
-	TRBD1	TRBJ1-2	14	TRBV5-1	TGCGCCAGCACTTACTCGACAGGGGACGGTGGCTACACCTTC	CASTYSTGDGGYTF
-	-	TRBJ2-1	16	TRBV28	TGTGCCAGCAACAGTGGGGGGGCCAAGACCTACAATGAGCAGTTCTTC	CASNSGGAKTYNEQFF
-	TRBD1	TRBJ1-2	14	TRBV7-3	TGTGCCAGCAGCTCACCAGGGGGTAACTATGGCTACACCTTC	CASSSPGGNYGYTF
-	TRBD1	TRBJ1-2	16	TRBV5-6	TGTGCCAGCAGCTTGCAGGCAGGGGGAGGAAACTATGGCTACACCTTC	CASSLQAGGGNYGYTF
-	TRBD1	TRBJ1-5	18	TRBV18	TGTGCCAGCTCACCACTCCCGCCCGGGACAGGTAGCAATCAGCCCCAGCATTTT	CASSPLPPGTGSNQPQHF
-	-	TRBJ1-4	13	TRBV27	TGTGCCAGCAGTTTATCGAGTGTTGGAAAACTGTTTTTT	CASSLSSVGKLFF
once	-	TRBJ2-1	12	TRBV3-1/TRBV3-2	TGTGCCAGCAGCCAAGTGTCTAATGAGCAGTTCTTC	CASSQVSNEQFF
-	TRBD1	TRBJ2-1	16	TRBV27	TGTGCCAGCAGTTCTTTCCCCGGACAGGGTGGAGCGAAGCAGTTCTTC	CASSSFPGQGGAKQFF
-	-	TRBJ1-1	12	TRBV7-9	TGTGCCAGCAGCTTTCCTCCGGGTGAAGCTTTCTTT	CASSFPPGEAFF
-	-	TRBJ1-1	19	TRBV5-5	TGTGCCAGCAGCCTGACAGCGCTGGAGGGGTGGGTCATGAACACTGAAGCTTTCTTT	CASSLTALEGWVMNTEAFF
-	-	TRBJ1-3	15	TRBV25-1	TGTGCCAGCCGGGGGGGGGCTAACTCTGGAAACACCATATATTTT	CASRGGANSGNTIYF
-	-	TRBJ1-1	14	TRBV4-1	TGCGCCAGCAGCCCGGGGGAGGGGACGGGCGAAGCTTTCTTT	CASSPGEGTGEAFF
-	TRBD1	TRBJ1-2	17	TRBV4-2	TGTGCCAGCAGCCAAGATAGGGGGCAGGTGTCTAACTATGGCTACACCTTC	CASSQDRGQVSNYGYTF
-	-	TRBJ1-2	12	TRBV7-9	TGTGCCAGCAGCCCAGGGCCATATGGCTACACCTTC	CASSPGPYGYTF
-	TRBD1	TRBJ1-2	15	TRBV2	TGTGCCAGCAGCAACAGGGGCCAGGGCAGTGGTGGCTACACCTTC	CASSNRGQGSGGYTF
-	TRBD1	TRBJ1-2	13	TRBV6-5	TGTGCCAGCAGTTCTGGACAGGGACGTGGCTACACCTTC	CASSSGQGRGYTF
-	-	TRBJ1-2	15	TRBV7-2	TGTGCCAGCAGCTTACTTCCACAGGTAGACTATGGCTACACCTTC	CASSLLPQVDYGYTF
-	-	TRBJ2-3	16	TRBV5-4	TGTGCCAGCTTCTCGGGATCGGGGGAACGCACAGATACGCAGTATTTT	CASFSGSGERTDTQYF